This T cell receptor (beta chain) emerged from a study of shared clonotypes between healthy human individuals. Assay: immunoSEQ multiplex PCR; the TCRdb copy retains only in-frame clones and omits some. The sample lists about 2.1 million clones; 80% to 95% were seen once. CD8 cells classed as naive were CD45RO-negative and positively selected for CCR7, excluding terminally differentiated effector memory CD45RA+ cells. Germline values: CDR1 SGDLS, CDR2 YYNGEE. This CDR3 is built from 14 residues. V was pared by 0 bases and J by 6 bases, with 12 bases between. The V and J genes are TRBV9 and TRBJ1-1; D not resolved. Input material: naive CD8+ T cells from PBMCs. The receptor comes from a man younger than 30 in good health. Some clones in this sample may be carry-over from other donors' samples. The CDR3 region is CASSVDPERSEAFF. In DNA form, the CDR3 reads TGTGCCAGCAGCGTAGATCCCGAACGTTCTGAAGCTTTCTTT.